This TCR beta chain emerged from a study of blood T cell repertoires in COVID-19. The table came from immunoSEQ multiplex PCR; TCRdb's copy has only in-frame clones and leaves some out. The sample yields about 230,000 clones, more than 75% seen once. From germline, CDR1 is SGHRS and CDR2 YFSETQ. The junction had 8 bases not matched to a gene; V was cut back by 4 bases and J by 7 bases. The CDR3 covers 13 residues. Sequenced sample: peripheral blood. This receptor was obtained from a man aged 40-49 years with acute or convalescent COVID-19. The chain combines TRBV5-1 with TRBJ2-7; TRBD1 agrees at 7 bases. This CDR3 is CASSTRTGVEQYF. For the CDR3, the DNA is TGCGCCAGCAGCACCCGGACAGGCGTAGAGCAGTACTTC.